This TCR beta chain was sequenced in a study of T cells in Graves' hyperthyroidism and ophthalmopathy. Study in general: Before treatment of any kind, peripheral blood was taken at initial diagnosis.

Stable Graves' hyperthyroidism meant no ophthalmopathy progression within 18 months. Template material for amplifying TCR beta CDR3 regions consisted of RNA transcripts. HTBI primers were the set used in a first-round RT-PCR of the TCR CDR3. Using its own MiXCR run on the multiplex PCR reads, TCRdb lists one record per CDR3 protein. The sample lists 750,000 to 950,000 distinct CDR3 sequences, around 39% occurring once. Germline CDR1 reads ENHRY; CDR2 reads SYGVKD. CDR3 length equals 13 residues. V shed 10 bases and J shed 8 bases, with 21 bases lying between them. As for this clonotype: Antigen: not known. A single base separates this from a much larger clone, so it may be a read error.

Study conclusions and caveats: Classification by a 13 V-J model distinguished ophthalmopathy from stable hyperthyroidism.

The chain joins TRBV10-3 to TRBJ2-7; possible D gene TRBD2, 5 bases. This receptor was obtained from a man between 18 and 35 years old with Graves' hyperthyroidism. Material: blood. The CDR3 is CATLETEANKQYF. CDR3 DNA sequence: TGTGCCACGCTAGAGACGGAGGCGAACAAGCAGTACTTC.